A single sample gave rise to the 17 T cell receptor beta chains below, sequenced in a study of T cell responses to AZD1222 COVID-19 vaccine. Data came from immunoSEQ multiplex PCR; TCRdb stores just in-frame clones and leaves some out. The sample lists about 100,000 clones, 88% occurring once. The sample consisted of peripheral blood, taken on day 0 of AZD1222 vaccination. The source of these receptors is an adult in good health.

This chain uses TRBV6-4 with TRBJ2-1, with D unresolved. The CDR3 extends over 13 amino acids. From germline, CDR1 is MRHNA and CDR2 SNTAGT. V lost 5 bases and J lost 6, with 11 bases in between. The CDR3 protein is CASSSRESNEQFF. In nucleotides, the CDR3 is TGTGCCAGCAGTTCAAGGGAAAGCAATGAGCAGTTCTTC.

V usage is TRBV4-1 and J usage is TRBJ1-1, with D perhaps TRBD1 (6 bases). The CDR3 totals 15 residues. V was cut by 0 bases and J by 4 bases, with 12 bases left in between. Germline CDR1 MGHRA, CDR2 YSYEKL. The CDR3 here is CASSQDYRASTEAFF. The CDR3 region has the DNA TGCGCCAGCAGCCAAGACTACAGGGCGAGCACTGAAGCTTTCTTT.

The rearrangement joins TRBV7-9 to TRBJ1-1, with D tentatively TRBD1 (5 bases). This CDR3 is built from 14 residues. Trimming cost V 5 bases and J 1 base, with 11 bases left between them. The germline gives CDR1 SEHNR, CDR2 FQNEAQ (reference sequence). CDR3 in DNA: TGTGCCAGCAGCCTCAGTGGGGGGAACACTGAAGCTTTCTTT. Translation: CASSLSGGNTEAFF.

This chain uses TRBV28 with TRBJ2-7; D remains ambiguous. Trimming pared 1 base from V and 2 bases from J, leaving 9 bases between. Germline V CDR1 and CDR2: MDHEN, SYDVKM. The CDR3 covers 14 residues. DNA of the CDR3: TGTGCCAGCAGTTTATCAGTCAGAACCTACGAGCAGTACTTC. Encoded protein: CASSLSVRTYEQYF.

This clone came up once. The chain combines TRBV28 with TRBJ2-3, with TRBD2 identical over 9 bases. Germline CDR1 MDHEN, CDR2 SYDVKM. V was clipped by 4 bases and J by 1 base; unmatched bases: 6. The length of the CDR3 is 16 residues. This chain's CDR3 is CASSYLAGKGTDTQYF. The CDR3 bases are TGTGCCAGCAGTTATCTAGCGGGGAAGGGCACAGATACGCAGTATTTT.

The V gene is TRBV6-2 or TRBV6-3, the J gene TRBJ1-4, with D maybe TRBD1 (6 bases). Germline V gives CDR1 MNHEY, CDR2 SVGEGT. Trimming cost V 5 bases and J 8 bases, with 21 bases left between them. This CDR3 spans 16 amino acids. CDR3 in DNA: TGTGCCAGCAGTAAATCGTCCAGGGGATTTAGCGAAAAACTGTTTTTT. Translation: CASSKSSRGFSEKLFF.

The chain recombines TRBV11-1 with TRBJ2-2, with D perhaps matching TRBD2 (5 bases). V shed 5 bases and J shed 4 bases, with 14 bases lying between them. CDR1 is SGHAT, CDR2 FQDESV, per germline (reference sequence). CDR3 length: 15 amino acids. This chain's CDR3 is CASSISRAGTGELFF. Here the CDR3 DNA reads TGTGCCAGCAGCATCTCTAGGGCGGGCACCGGGGAGCTGTTTTTT.

The V and J genes are TRBV5-1 and TRBJ1-4; the D gene is possibly TRBD1 (6 bases). With 5 bases removed from V and 7 bases from J, the gap between germline ends came to 21 bases. The germline CDR1 and CDR2 sequences are SGHRS and YFSETQ. This CDR3 region has 16 residues. CDR3 region: CASSSSGDGLVEKLFF. CDR3 bases: TGCGCCAGCAGTTCTTCAGGGGATGGTCTGGTTGAAAAACTGTTTTTT.

In this sample, this clone turned up once. The J gene is TRBJ2-3, the V gene TRBV28, with D possibly being TRBD1 (5 bases). The CDR3 is 17 amino acids. Germline V gene data show CDR1 as MDHEN and CDR2 as SYDVKM. Trimming shortened V by 5 bases and J by 2 bases, and 20 bases separated the two germline ends. CDR3 sequence: CASSLEWGGGFTDTQYF. The CDR3 DNA reads TGTGCCAGCAGTCTTGAGTGGGGCGGTGGATTCACAGATACGCAGTATTTT.

The V and J genes are TRBV20-1 and TRBJ2-7, with no clear D. The CDR3 is made up of 11 amino acids. Trimming pared 5 bases from V and 4 bases from J, leaving 9 bases between. The V gene's germline CDR1 is DFQATT and CDR2 SNEGSKA (reference sequence). This CDR3 reads CSAWLFYEQYF. The CDR3 nucleotides are TGCAGTGCTTGGCTCTTTTACGAGCAGTACTTC.

The V call is TRBV7-2, the J call TRBJ1-3; 11 bases map to TRBD1. The CDR3 length is 16 residues. CDR1 and CDR2 from the germline V gene are SGHTA and FQGNSA. The V gene end was trimmed by 5 bases and the J gene end by 3 bases; junction bases not matched to a gene: 6. DNA of the CDR3: TGTGCCAGCAGCATAGGACAGGGGGCTTTTGGAAACACCATATATTTT. Residues: CASSIGQGAFGNTIYF.

The V call is TRBV5-1, the J call TRBJ2-1; tentatively, D is TRBD1 (7 bases). The CDR3 contains 15 residues. Per the germline V gene, CDR1 is SGHRS and CDR2 is YFSETQ. V was trimmed by 4 bases and J by 1 base, leaving 12 bases between them. CDR3 coding DNA: TGCGCCAGCAGCCGCGGGACAGAGTCCTACAATGAGCAGTTCTTC. Protein product: CASSRGTESYNEQFF.

The chain employs TRBV28 and TRBJ1-2; 8 bases fit TRBD1. The trim removed 5 bases at V and 11 bases at J, leaving 10 bases unmatched. This CDR3 is built from 13 residues. The germline V gene encodes CDR1 MDHEN and CDR2 SYDVKM. The CDR3 coding sequence is TGTGCCAGCAGTATCCCCAGGGGGCCCGGTTACACCTTC. Its protein product is CASSIPRGPGYTF.

The CDR3 bases are TGTGCCAGTAGTATAGGACAGGGGACTGGCAATCAGCCCCAGCATTTT. This sequence encodes CASSIGQGTGNQPQHF. V and J are TRBV19 and TRBJ1-5; 8 bases are shared with TRBD1. Germline assignment: CDR1 LNHDA and CDR2 SQIVND (reference sequence). The CDR3 sequence is 16 residues long. J lost 2 bases, V lost 1 base, and 4 bases had no gene match. Variable domain in full (rest from reference TRBV19 and TRBJ1-5): DGGITQSPKYLFRKEGQNVTLSCEQNLNHDAMYWYRQDPGQGLRLIYYSQIVNDFQKGDIAEGYSVSREKKESFPLTVTSAQKNPTAFYLCASSIGQGTGNQPQHFGDGTRLSIL.

The chain uses TRBV27 and TRBJ1-2; D unresolved. In germline, CDR1 is MNHEY, CDR2 SMNVEV (reference sequence). The CDR3 loop spans 13 amino acids. V lost 5 bases, J lost 3 bases, and 10 bases lay in between. CDR3 in DNA: TGTGCCAGCAGTCCATCCCGGTACTATGGCTACACCTTC. This sequence encodes CASSPSRYYGYTF.

The chain is built from TRBV2 and TRBJ1-5, with 8 bases fitting TRBD1. The V gene's germline CDR1 is SNHLY and CDR2 FYNNEI. V was pared by 10 bases and J by 4 bases, with 6 bases of the junction left unmatched. This CDR3 has 13 amino acids. CDR3 region: CAIAGGLNQPQHF. For the CDR3, the DNA is TGTGCCATAGCAGGGGGCCTAAATCAGCCCCAGCATTTT.

J is TRBJ2-5 and V is TRBV11-1; D remains ambiguous. CDR3 length: 14 amino acids. Trimming shortened V by 5 bases and J by 4 bases, and 14 bases separated the two germline ends. CDR1 is SGHAT and CDR2 is FQDESV in the germline V gene (reference sequence). CDR3 in DNA: TGTGCCAGCAGCCAATCAGAAGAGGCAGAGACCCAGTACTTC. This sequence encodes CASSQSEEAETQYF.